The rows below give T cell receptor beta chains drawn from one sample of a study of CD8 T cells in Susac syndrome. TCRdb re-derived calls from the immunoSEQ multiplex PCR reads in MiXCR, one entry per CDR3 protein. The table records around 130,000 distinct CDR3 sequences, 90% to 95% of them present only once. Sequencing was carried out using CD4+ T cells from PBMCs. All receptors derive from a human donor in good health. CDR3s include the opening cysteine and the closing phenylalanine or tryptophan. The D gene is left open where the match is weak. Clone size is not always given. Where it is, it says once, few, many or a class for expanded clones.

CDR3nt: TGCGCCAGCAGTGCGACGACTAGCGCGGGGCATTTCGAGCAGTACTTC
CDR3aa: CASSATTSAGHFEQYF
v_gene: TRBV10-1
j_gene: TRBJ2-7
abundance: -
d_gene: TRBD2

CDR3nt: TGTGCCTGGGGAAAAGGGACAGGGGTTGAAGCTTTCTTT
CDR3aa: CAWGKGTGVEAFF
v_gene: TRBV30
j_gene: TRBJ1-1
abundance: -
d_gene: TRBD1

CDR3nt: TGCGCCAGCAGCCACGGACAGGGACTCACAGATACGCAGTATTTT
CDR3aa: CASSHGQGLTDTQYF
v_gene: TRBV4-3
j_gene: TRBJ2-3
abundance: -
d_gene: TRBD1

CDR3nt: TGTGCCAGCAGTATCGGACCGATCTCCACAGATACGCAGTATTTT
CDR3aa: CASSIGPISTDTQYF
v_gene: TRBV27
j_gene: TRBJ2-3
abundance: -
d_gene: -

CDR3nt: TGTGCCACCAGCAGAGATCGACGGGAGACAGGCTTTAATGAAAAACTGTTTTTT
CDR3aa: CATSRDRRETGFNEKLFF
v_gene: TRBV15
j_gene: TRBJ1-4
abundance: -
d_gene: -

CDR3nt: TGTGCCAGCAGCTACCGACTGACAGGGAACACTGAAGCTTTCTTT
CDR3aa: CASSYRLTGNTEAFF
v_gene: TRBV5-6
j_gene: TRBJ1-1
abundance: -
d_gene: -

CDR3nt: TGTGCCAGCAGCTTAGGCTGGTCCTACGAGCAGTACTTC
CDR3aa: CASSLGWSYEQYF
v_gene: TRBV7-2
j_gene: TRBJ2-7
abundance: -
d_gene: -

CDR3nt: TGTGCCAGCAGCAGGGACAGCCTCACTGAAGCTTTCTTT
CDR3aa: CASSRDSLTEAFF
v_gene: TRBV6-5
j_gene: TRBJ1-1
abundance: -
d_gene: TRBD1

CDR3nt: TGTGCCAGCAGCCAAGGACTAGCGGGAGGGGCCGGGGAGCTGTTTTTT
CDR3aa: CASSQGLAGGAGELFF
v_gene: TRBV3-1
j_gene: TRBJ2-2
abundance: -
d_gene: TRBD2

CDR3nt: TGTGCCAGTAGTTGGGACAGGATCATGAACACTGAAGCTTTCTTT
CDR3aa: CASSWDRIMNTEAFF
v_gene: TRBV19
j_gene: TRBJ1-1
abundance: -
d_gene: TRBD1

CDR3nt: TGCGCCAGCAGCCCGTCCGGGAGGGCTACCACAGATACGCAGTATTTT
CDR3aa: CASSPSGRATTDTQYF
v_gene: TRBV5-1
j_gene: TRBJ2-3
abundance: -
d_gene: TRBD2

CDR3nt: TGTGCCAGCAGCGGACGGGACTCGGCTCGAGAGCAGTACTTC
CDR3aa: CASSGRDSAREQYF
v_gene: TRBV9
j_gene: TRBJ2-7
abundance: -
d_gene: -

CDR3nt: TGTGCCACTCTACGGGACAACTCTAACTATGGCTACACCTTC
CDR3aa: CATLRDNSNYGYTF
v_gene: TRBV10-3
j_gene: TRBJ1-2
abundance: -
d_gene: -

CDR3nt: TGTGCCTGGAGTGCCCCGTGGGTTCACACCATATATTTT
CDR3aa: CAWSAPWVHTIYF
v_gene: TRBV30
j_gene: TRBJ1-3
abundance: -
d_gene: -

CDR3nt: TGTGCCAGCAGTGAAGCGCTAGGGACAGGGGGCTGGAATCAGCCCCAGCATTTT
CDR3aa: CASSEALGTGGWNQPQHF
v_gene: TRBV6-1
j_gene: TRBJ1-5
abundance: -
d_gene: TRBD1

CDR3nt: TGTGCCAGCAACAGCCAACTGGACAGGGGAATCCACGAGCAGTACTTC
CDR3aa: CASNSQLDRGIHEQYF
v_gene: TRBV4-2
j_gene: TRBJ2-7
abundance: -
d_gene: TRBD1

CDR3nt: TGTGCCAGCGGAACGGGGGTCCAAGAGCAGTACTTC
CDR3aa: CASGTGVQEQYF
v_gene: TRBV2
j_gene: TRBJ2-7
abundance: -
d_gene: -

CDR3nt: TGTGCCAGCACCCTGCCCGGGATGACCTACGAGCAGTACTTC
CDR3aa: CASTLPGMTYEQYF
v_gene: TRBV7-2
j_gene: TRBJ2-7
abundance: -
d_gene: -

CDR3nt: TGTGCCAGCAGCCCCTGGGGTTCTACTCATAGCACAGATACGCAGTATTTT
CDR3aa: CASSPWGSTHSTDTQYF
v_gene: TRBV7-8
j_gene: TRBJ2-3
abundance: once
d_gene: -

CDR3nt: TGTGCCAGCAGCGTAGGCCAGGGGGTTTACGAGCAGTACTTC
CDR3aa: CASSVGQGVYEQYF
v_gene: TRBV9
j_gene: TRBJ2-7
abundance: -
d_gene: TRBD1

CDR3nt: TGTGCCAGTAGTACTACAGGGGGCAATCAGCCCCAGCATTTT
CDR3aa: CASSTTGGNQPQHF
v_gene: TRBV19
j_gene: TRBJ1-5
abundance: few
d_gene: TRBD1

CDR3nt: TGTGCCAGCAGCCAAGATAGGCAGCTTGGTGAGCAGTTCTTC
CDR3aa: CASSQDRQLGEQFF
v_gene: TRBV3-1
j_gene: TRBJ2-1
abundance: -
d_gene: -

CDR3nt: TGCAGTGCTAGTACGGTAGCGGGAGACGAGCAGTACTTC
CDR3aa: CSASTVAGDEQYF
v_gene: TRBV20-1
j_gene: TRBJ2-7
abundance: -
d_gene: TRBD2

CDR3nt: TGTGCCAGCATTCTAAGCGGGAGAATTTTTCCCGGGGAGCTGTTTTTT
CDR3aa: CASILSGRIFPGELFF
v_gene: TRBV12-3/TRBV12-4
j_gene: TRBJ2-2
abundance: -
d_gene: TRBD2

CDR3nt: TGTGCCAGTCGTCGACAGGCGAACACTGAAGCTTTCTTT
CDR3aa: CASRRQANTEAFF
v_gene: TRBV6-4
j_gene: TRBJ1-1
abundance: -
d_gene: -

CDR3nt: TGTGCCTGGAGTGGCGGGAGTGTATTCCCCTACAATGAGCAGTTCTTC
CDR3aa: CAWSGGSVFPYNEQFF
v_gene: TRBV30
j_gene: TRBJ2-1
abundance: -
d_gene: TRBD2

CDR3nt: TGTGCCAGCAGCAATAAGGATACGCAGTATTTT
CDR3aa: CASSNKDTQYF
v_gene: TRBV7-2
j_gene: TRBJ2-3
abundance: -
d_gene: -

CDR3nt: TGTGCCAGCAGTCCCACCCCTAGGGCTGCCTTGTACGAGCAGTACTTC
CDR3aa: CASSPTPRAALYEQYF
v_gene: TRBV12-3/TRBV12-4
j_gene: TRBJ2-7
abundance: few
d_gene: -

CDR3nt: TGTGCCATCTCGAACCCCTCTAACTATGGCTACACCTTC
CDR3aa: CAISNPSNYGYTF
v_gene: TRBV10-3
j_gene: TRBJ1-2
abundance: -
d_gene: -

CDR3nt: TGTGCCAGCAGTGGAACAGGGATAAGTTTGGGGAATGAGCAGTTCTTC
CDR3aa: CASSGTGISLGNEQFF
v_gene: TRBV3-1
j_gene: TRBJ2-1
abundance: -
d_gene: -

CDR3nt: TGTGCCAGCAGAGCGGGGGCTAGCACAGATACGCAGTATTTT
CDR3aa: CASRAGASTDTQYF
v_gene: TRBV6-1
j_gene: TRBJ2-3
abundance: -
d_gene: TRBD2

CDR3nt: TGTGCCAGCAGTTACTCCGCGCGGGACTCCTACGAGCAGTACTTC
CDR3aa: CASSYSARDSYEQYF
v_gene: TRBV6-2/TRBV6-3
j_gene: TRBJ2-7
abundance: -
d_gene: -

CDR3nt: TGTGCCAGCAGACGGACTTACACAGATACGCAGTATTTT
CDR3aa: CASRRTYTDTQYF
v_gene: TRBV12-3/TRBV12-4
j_gene: TRBJ2-3
abundance: -
d_gene: -

CDR3nt: TGCGCCAGCAGCTTGGGAGAGGGAAGGGCAGATACGCAGTATTTT
CDR3aa: CASSLGEGRADTQYF
v_gene: TRBV5-1
j_gene: TRBJ2-3
abundance: -
d_gene: -

CDR3nt: TGTGCCAGCAGCTTATCTCTCTTAGGGAGCACAGATACGCAGTATTTT
CDR3aa: CASSLSLLGSTDTQYF
v_gene: TRBV7-2
j_gene: TRBJ2-3
abundance: -
d_gene: -

CDR3nt: TGCGCCAGCAGTGAAGTGGGAGGGCTACAAGAGACCCAGTACTTC
CDR3aa: CASSEVGGLQETQYF
v_gene: TRBV5-1
j_gene: TRBJ2-5
abundance: -
d_gene: TRBD2

CDR3nt: TGCAGCGTTGACGTTGGGGACCGCACAGATACGCAGTATTTT
CDR3aa: CSVDVGDRTDTQYF
v_gene: TRBV29-1
j_gene: TRBJ2-3
abundance: -
d_gene: -

CDR3nt: TGTGCCTGGAGTGGGACGGGAATGAACACTGAAGCTTTCTTT
CDR3aa: CAWSGTGMNTEAFF
v_gene: TRBV30
j_gene: TRBJ1-1
abundance: -
d_gene: -

CDR3nt: TGTGCCAGCAGTATAAGGGGAGGGTACACCTACGAGCAGTACTTC
CDR3aa: CASSIRGGYTYEQYF
v_gene: TRBV27
j_gene: TRBJ2-7
abundance: -
d_gene: TRBD2

CDR3nt: TGTGCCAGCAGCTTAGAACAGGGGAACACAGATACGCAGTATTTT
CDR3aa: CASSLEQGNTDTQYF
v_gene: TRBV11-1
j_gene: TRBJ2-3
abundance: -
d_gene: TRBD1

CDR3nt: TGTGCCAGCAGTGTTGACACCAATCAGCCCCAGCATTTT
CDR3aa: CASSVDTNQPQHF
v_gene: TRBV2
j_gene: TRBJ1-5
abundance: -
d_gene: -

CDR3nt: TGTGCCAGCAGTTACCCCAAAGGACATCCCCTCTTC
CDR3aa: CASSYPKGHPLF
v_gene: TRBV6-5
j_gene: TRBJ1-2
abundance: -
d_gene: -

CDR3nt: TGTGCCAGCAGTTTCACGGGGACATTCACTGAAGCTTTCTTT
CDR3aa: CASSFTGTFTEAFF
v_gene: TRBV12-3/TRBV12-4
j_gene: TRBJ1-1
abundance: -
d_gene: -

CDR3nt: TGTGCCAGCAGTTGGGGGGCTGCCTCTGGGGCCAACGTCCTGACTTTC
CDR3aa: CASSWGAASGANVLTF
v_gene: TRBV2
j_gene: TRBJ2-6
abundance: -
d_gene: -

CDR3nt: TGCGCCAGCAGTGAGGCCCAAGGGACAGTGTTTGAAGCTTTCTTT
CDR3aa: CASSEAQGTVFEAFF
v_gene: TRBV10-2
j_gene: TRBJ1-1
abundance: -
d_gene: TRBD1

CDR3nt: TGTGCCAGCTCACCCCCTTTGGGTCCGACAGGGCGTGGGGAGCAGTACTTC
CDR3aa: CASSPPLGPTGRGEQYF
v_gene: TRBV18
j_gene: TRBJ2-7
abundance: -
d_gene: TRBD1

CDR3nt: TGTGCCACCTGGGACAGGGCAGGGACTGAAGCTTTCTTT
CDR3aa: CATWDRAGTEAFF
v_gene: TRBV10-3
j_gene: TRBJ1-1
abundance: once
d_gene: TRBD1

CDR3nt: TGTGCCAGCAGTTACTCGATCTGGGCCCAGACCTACGAGCAGTACTTC
CDR3aa: CASSYSIWAQTYEQYF
v_gene: TRBV6-2/TRBV6-3
j_gene: TRBJ2-7
abundance: once
d_gene: -

CDR3nt: TGTGCCAGCAGCTCCGGGACAGGGGCCCCAATGAGGGTTAATCAGCCCCAGCATTTT
CDR3aa: CASSSGTGAPMRVNQPQHF
v_gene: TRBV6-1
j_gene: TRBJ1-5
abundance: -
d_gene: TRBD1

CDR3nt: TGTGCCAGCAGCTCCCAGGGGTGGGGCTCGATGATTGAGCAGTTCTTC
CDR3aa: CASSSQGWGSMIEQFF
v_gene: TRBV7-9
j_gene: TRBJ2-1
abundance: once
d_gene: -

CDR3nt: TGTGCCAGCAGCACGCGCCCGCACGATGAAAAACTGTTTTTT
CDR3aa: CASSTRPHDEKLFF
v_gene: TRBV9
j_gene: TRBJ1-4
abundance: -
d_gene: -

CDR3nt: TGTGCCAGCAGCCAAGGTCCGATGAACACCGGGGAGCTGTTTTTT
CDR3aa: CASSQGPMNTGELFF
v_gene: TRBV3-1
j_gene: TRBJ2-2
abundance: -
d_gene: -

CDR3nt: TGCAGCGTTGGTGGCGGGACTAGCGGGAGCACAGATACGCAGTATTTT
CDR3aa: CSVGGGTSGSTDTQYF
v_gene: TRBV29-1
j_gene: TRBJ2-3
abundance: -
d_gene: TRBD2

CDR3nt: TGCAGTGCTAGAGATCTAGGGGGGAGGAGCACTGAAGCTTTCTTT
CDR3aa: CSARDLGGRSTEAFF
v_gene: TRBV20-1
j_gene: TRBJ1-1
abundance: -
d_gene: -

CDR3nt: TGTGCCAGCAGCCCAACCTCCAATGAGCAGTTCTTC
CDR3aa: CASSPTSNEQFF
v_gene: TRBV6-5
j_gene: TRBJ2-1
abundance: -
d_gene: -

CDR3nt: TGCGCCAGCAGCTCGGGGACTAGCGGGAGTGTCTACGAGCAGTACTTC
CDR3aa: CASSSGTSGSVYEQYF
v_gene: TRBV5-1
j_gene: TRBJ2-7
abundance: -
d_gene: TRBD2

CDR3nt: TGTGCCAGCAGCTTAGTCGGCAGGGGGAACACTGAAGCTTTCTTT
CDR3aa: CASSLVGRGNTEAFF
v_gene: TRBV11-2
j_gene: TRBJ1-1
abundance: -
d_gene: -

CDR3nt: TGCGCCAGCAGTCGACAGGGTGAGGACGAGCAGTACTTC
CDR3aa: CASSRQGEDEQYF
v_gene: TRBV5-1
j_gene: TRBJ2-7
abundance: -
d_gene: TRBD1

CDR3nt: TGTGCCAGCAGCGACAGGGGAATGGAGACCCAGTACTTC
CDR3aa: CASSDRGMETQYF
v_gene: TRBV9
j_gene: TRBJ2-5
abundance: -
d_gene: TRBD1

CDR3nt: TGTGCCAGCAGCCTCAGGAGTCGCGAAGAGACCCAGTACTTC
CDR3aa: CASSLRSREETQYF
v_gene: TRBV6-1
j_gene: TRBJ2-5
abundance: -
d_gene: -